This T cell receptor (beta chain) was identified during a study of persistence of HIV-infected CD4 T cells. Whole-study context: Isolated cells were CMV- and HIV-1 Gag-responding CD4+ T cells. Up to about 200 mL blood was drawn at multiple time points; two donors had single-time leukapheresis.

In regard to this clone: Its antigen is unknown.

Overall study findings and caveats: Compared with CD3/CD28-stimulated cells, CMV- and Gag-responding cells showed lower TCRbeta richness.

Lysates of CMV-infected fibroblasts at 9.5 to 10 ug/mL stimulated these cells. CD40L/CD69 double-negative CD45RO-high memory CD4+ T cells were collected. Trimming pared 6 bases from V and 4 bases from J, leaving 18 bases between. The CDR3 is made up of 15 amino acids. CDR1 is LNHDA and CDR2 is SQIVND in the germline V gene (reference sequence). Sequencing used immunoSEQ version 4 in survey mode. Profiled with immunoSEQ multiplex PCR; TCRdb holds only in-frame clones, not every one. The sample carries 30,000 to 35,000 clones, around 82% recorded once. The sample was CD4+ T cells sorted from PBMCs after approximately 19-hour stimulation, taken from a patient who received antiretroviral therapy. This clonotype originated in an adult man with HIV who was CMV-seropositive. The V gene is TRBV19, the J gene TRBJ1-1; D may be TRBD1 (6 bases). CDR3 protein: CASRPGHREGTEAFF. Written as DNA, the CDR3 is TGTGCCAGTAGACCGGGACACCGGGAGGGCACTGAAGCTTTCTTT.